One sample yielded the 7 T cell receptor beta chains listed below, sequenced in a study of blood T cell repertoires in COVID-19. Sequenced by immunoSEQ multiplex PCR; TCRdb stores in-frame clones only, minus some. The sample has over 85,000 clones, roughly 87% seen once. The specimen sequenced was peripheral blood. These receptors were obtained from a man aged 50 or older with active COVID-19.

This clone was recorded once. The CDR3 nucleotides read TGTGCCAGCAGCCAAGAGAAAGAGACCCAGTACTTC. Encoded protein: CASSQEKETQYF. The J gene is TRBJ2-5, the V gene TRBV28; D is undetermined. CDR3 length: 12 residues. Germline V CDR1 and CDR2: MDHEN, SYDVKM. V was clipped by 6 bases and J by 3 bases, with 8 bases between them.

This clone has a single count. The CDR3 sequence is CASSEVPGAGYTF. CDR3 nucleotide sequence: TGTGCCAGCAGCGAAGTTCCAGGGGCTGGCTACACCTTC. The chain couples TRBV7-3 to TRBJ1-2, with D possibly TRBD1 on 6 matching bases. Trimming cost V 5 bases and J 7 bases, with 14 bases left between them. The germline V gene encodes CDR1 SGHTA and CDR2 FQGTGA. The CDR3 runs to 13 residues.

The chain is built from TRBV7-9 and TRBJ2-7; weak D call: TRBD1 (5 bases). Germline V lookup: CDR1 SEHNR, CDR2 FQNEAQ (reference sequence). Trimming stripped 5 bases from V and 1 base from J, with 12 bases between. The length of the CDR3 is 14 residues. CDR3 nucleotide sequence: TGTGCCAGCAGCCCCCGGCCAGGGTCCTACGAGCAGTACTTC. This gives the protein CASSPRPGSYEQYF.

This chain connects TRBV6-2 or TRBV6-3 to TRBJ2-6; D is possibly TRBD1 (5 bases). The CDR3 is 16 amino acids. V gave up 5 bases and J gave up 1 base, with 12 bases separating them. The germline V gene encodes CDR1 MNHEY and CDR2 SVGEGT. CDR3 region: CASSPIYRSGANVLTF. The DNA for the CDR3 is TGTGCCAGCAGTCCCATTTACAGGTCTGGGGCCAACGTCCTGACTTTC.

The chain links TRBV29-1 to TRBJ2-7, with 7 bases that match TRBD1. With 5 bases clipped from V and 2 bases from J, the junction kept 18 bases outside the gene matches. This CDR3 comprises 17 residues. CDR1 and CDR2 from the germline V gene are SQVTM and ANQGSEA. CDR3 sequence reads: CSVSTGDPNKYPYEQYF. In nucleotides, the CDR3 is TGCAGCGTTTCTACAGGGGACCCAAACAAATACCCCTACGAGCAGTACTTC.

The gene calls are TRBV4-1 and TRBJ1-2; 7 nucleotides line up with TRBD1. Per germline, CDR1 MGHRA and CDR2 YSYEKL. Trimming cost V 1 base and J 3 bases; bases outside gene matches: 11. CDR3 length: 17 amino acids. The CDR3 nucleotides are TGCGCCAGCAGCCAAGGGCGGGGACAGAGGAAAGACTATGGCTACACCTTC. Translating it yields CASSQGRGQRKDYGYTF.

This sequence joins TRBV2 and TRBJ2-1; 12 positions agree with TRBD1. From germline, CDR1 is SNHLY and CDR2 FYNNEI. The CDR3 extends over 15 amino acids. Unmatched junction bases numbered 7, after V lost 5 bases and J lost 8 bases. The CDR3 loop is CASSRGQGAGYEQFF. In DNA form, the CDR3 reads TGTGCCAGCAGTAGGGGACAGGGGGCAGGTTATGAGCAGTTCTTC.